The sequence of this T cell receptor beta chain was determined in a study of circulating tumor DNA in untreated peripheral T-cell lymphoma (dated by TCRdb to the early 2020s). Findings and caveats that apply to the study as a whole: Tumor-specific clonotypes were found in 76% of patients, coming from 86% of baseline tissues and around 69% of baseline serum samples.

The library was produced with the immunoSEQ multiplex PCR assay. TCRdb carries this immuneACCESS record with in-frame sequences only. Its versions omit some clonotypes, under half of them owing to an unresolved V gene in the studies checked, with the rest unexplained. Present in this sample are 5,500 to 7,500 clones, 62% of which were seen just once. Together, the top ten hold 55% of the sample. To find tumor-specific TCR clonotypes, researchers sequenced baseline tumor tissue that had been collected prior to treatment. The study used next-generation sequencing of T-cell receptor sequences to monitor peripheral T-cell lymphoma patients receiving frontline treatment on a trial. As for this clone: The antigen it binds to is not known. The input lacks base qualities; no much larger clone sits a single base away.

The CDR3 runs 13 residues from the cysteine to the phenylalanine. The entry retains the CDR3 DNA only, 39 bases that are in frame from base 1. In the germline V gene (reference sequence), CDR1 corresponds to GTSNPN and CDR2 to SVGIG. The junction carries 10 bases between V and J, which are trimmed by 2 bases and 2 bases respectively. The rearranged chain carries TRBV30 and TRBJ2-7; the D gene is perhaps TRBD1, from 5 matching bases. Sequencing used tumor tissue. The TCR was taken from a human donor with peripheral T-cell lymphoma. DNA sequence: TGTGCCTGGAGTCCCCAGGGTACCTACGAGCAGTACTTC. It encodes CAWSPQGTYEQYF.